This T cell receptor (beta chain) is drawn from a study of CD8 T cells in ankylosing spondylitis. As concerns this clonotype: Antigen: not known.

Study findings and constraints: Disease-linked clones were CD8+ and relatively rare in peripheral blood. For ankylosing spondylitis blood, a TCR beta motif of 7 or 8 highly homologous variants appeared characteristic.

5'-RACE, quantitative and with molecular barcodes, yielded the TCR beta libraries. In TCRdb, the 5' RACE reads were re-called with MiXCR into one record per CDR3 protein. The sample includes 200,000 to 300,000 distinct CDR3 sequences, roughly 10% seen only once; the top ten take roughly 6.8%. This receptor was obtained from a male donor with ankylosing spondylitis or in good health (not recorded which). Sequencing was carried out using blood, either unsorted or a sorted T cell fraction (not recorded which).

The CDR3 is CAISQTRAPADTQYF. The CDR3 DNA is TGTGCCATCAGCCAGACTAGAGCTCCGGCAGATACGCAGTATTTT. The gene calls are TRBV10-3 and TRBJ2-3, with a weak D call TRBD2 (6 bases). Between the trimmed V and J ends, which lost 6 bases and 4 bases, there was a span of 17 bases. The CDR3 runs to 15 residues. Germline values: CDR1 ENHRY, CDR2 SYGVKD.